Listed here is a single T cell receptor (beta chain). CDR1 SNHLY and CDR2 FYNNEI come from the germline V gene. CDR3 length: 15 residues. J gave up 4 bases and V 0 bases, and 2 bases lay outside the gene matches. This sample is part of a study of T cell changes during pregnancy in multiple sclerosis. Here immunoSEQ multiplex PCR was the method, and the copy in TCRdb shows in-frame clones only, minus some. The sample contains about 53,000 clones, over 90% of which appear only once. This receptor was taken from a female donor with multiple sclerosis, enrolled in a pregnancy study. Source: CD4+ T cells from peripheral blood mononuclear cells, taken in the third trimester of pregnancy. The chain employs TRBV2 and TRBJ2-5, with TRBD2 identical over 10 bases. The CDR3 loop reads CASSEALAGGETQYF. CDR3 nucleotides: TGTGCCAGCAGTGAAGCCTTAGCGGGAGGAGAGACCCAGTACTTC. Full variable domain (remainder filled in from reference TRBV2 and TRBJ2-5): EPEVTQTPSHQVTQMGQEVILRCVPISNHLYFYWYRQILGQKVEFLVSFYNNEISEKSEIFDDQFSVERPDGSNFTLKIRSTKLEDSAMYFCASSEALAGGETQYFGPGTRLLVL.